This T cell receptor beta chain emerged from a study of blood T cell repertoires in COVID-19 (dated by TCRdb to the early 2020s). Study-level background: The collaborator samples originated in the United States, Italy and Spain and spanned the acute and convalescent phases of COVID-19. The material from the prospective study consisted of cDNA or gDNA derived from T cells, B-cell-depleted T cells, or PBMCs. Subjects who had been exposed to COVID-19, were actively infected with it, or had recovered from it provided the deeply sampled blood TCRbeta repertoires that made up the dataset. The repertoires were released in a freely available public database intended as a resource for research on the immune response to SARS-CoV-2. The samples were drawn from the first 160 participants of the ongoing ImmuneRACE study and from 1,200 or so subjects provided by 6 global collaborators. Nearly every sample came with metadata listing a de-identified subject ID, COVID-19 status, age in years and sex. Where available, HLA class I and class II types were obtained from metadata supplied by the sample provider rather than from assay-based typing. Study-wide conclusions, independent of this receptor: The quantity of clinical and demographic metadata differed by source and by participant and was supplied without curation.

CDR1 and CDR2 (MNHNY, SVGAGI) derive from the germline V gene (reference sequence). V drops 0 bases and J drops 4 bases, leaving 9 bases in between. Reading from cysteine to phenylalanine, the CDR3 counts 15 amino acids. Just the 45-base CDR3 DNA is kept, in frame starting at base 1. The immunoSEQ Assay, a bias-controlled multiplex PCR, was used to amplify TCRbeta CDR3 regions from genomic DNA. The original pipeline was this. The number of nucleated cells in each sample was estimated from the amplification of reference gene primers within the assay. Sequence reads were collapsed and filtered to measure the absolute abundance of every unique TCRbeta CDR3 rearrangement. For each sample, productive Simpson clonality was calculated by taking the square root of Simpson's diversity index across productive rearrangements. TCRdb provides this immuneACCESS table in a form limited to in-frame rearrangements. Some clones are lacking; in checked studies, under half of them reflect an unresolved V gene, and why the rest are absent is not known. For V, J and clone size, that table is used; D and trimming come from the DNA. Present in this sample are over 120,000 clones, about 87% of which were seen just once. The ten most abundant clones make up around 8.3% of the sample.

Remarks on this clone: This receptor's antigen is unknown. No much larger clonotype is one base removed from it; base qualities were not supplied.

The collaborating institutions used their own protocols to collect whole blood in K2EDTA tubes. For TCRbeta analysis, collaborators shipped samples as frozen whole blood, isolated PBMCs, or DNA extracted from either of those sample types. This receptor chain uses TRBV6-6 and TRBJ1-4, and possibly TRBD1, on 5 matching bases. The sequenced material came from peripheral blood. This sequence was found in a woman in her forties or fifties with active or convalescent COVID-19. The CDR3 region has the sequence CASSYSGQGNEKLFF. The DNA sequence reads TGTGCCAGCAGTTACTCGGGTCAGGGTAATGAAAAACTGTTTTTT.